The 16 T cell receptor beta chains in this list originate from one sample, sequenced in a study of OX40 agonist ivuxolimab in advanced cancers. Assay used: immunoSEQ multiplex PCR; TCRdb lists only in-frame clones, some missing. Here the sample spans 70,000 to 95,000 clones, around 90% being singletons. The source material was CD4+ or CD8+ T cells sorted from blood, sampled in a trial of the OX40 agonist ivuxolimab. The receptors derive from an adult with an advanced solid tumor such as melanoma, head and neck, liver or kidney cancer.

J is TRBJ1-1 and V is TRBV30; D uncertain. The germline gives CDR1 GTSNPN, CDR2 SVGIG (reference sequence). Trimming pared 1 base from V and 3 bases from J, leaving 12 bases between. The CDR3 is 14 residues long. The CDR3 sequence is CAWSDPGLYTEAFF. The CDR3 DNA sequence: TGTGCCTGGAGTGACCCCGGGTTATACACTGAAGCTTTCTTT.

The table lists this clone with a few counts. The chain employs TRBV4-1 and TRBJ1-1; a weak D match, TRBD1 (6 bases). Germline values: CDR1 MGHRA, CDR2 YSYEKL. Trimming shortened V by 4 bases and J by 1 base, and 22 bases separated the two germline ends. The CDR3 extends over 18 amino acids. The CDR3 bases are TGCGCCAGCAGCCCCCCTCGGGGAGGGGGTCTTGGGAACACTGAAGCTTTCTTT. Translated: CASSPPRGGGLGNTEAFF.

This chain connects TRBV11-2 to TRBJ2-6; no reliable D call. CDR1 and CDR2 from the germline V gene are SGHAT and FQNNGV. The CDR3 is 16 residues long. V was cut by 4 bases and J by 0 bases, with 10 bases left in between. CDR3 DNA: TGTGCCAGCAGCTCTGAGAGATTCTCTGGGGCCAACGTCCTGACTTTC. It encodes CASSSERFSGANVLTF.

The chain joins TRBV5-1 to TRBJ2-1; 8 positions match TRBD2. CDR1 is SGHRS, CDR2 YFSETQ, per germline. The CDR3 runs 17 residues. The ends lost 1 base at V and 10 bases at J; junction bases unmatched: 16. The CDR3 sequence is CASSLLGGVAGFDEQFF. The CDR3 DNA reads TGCGCCAGCAGCTTGCTCGGGGGAGTAGCGGGGTTCGACGAGCAGTTCTTC.

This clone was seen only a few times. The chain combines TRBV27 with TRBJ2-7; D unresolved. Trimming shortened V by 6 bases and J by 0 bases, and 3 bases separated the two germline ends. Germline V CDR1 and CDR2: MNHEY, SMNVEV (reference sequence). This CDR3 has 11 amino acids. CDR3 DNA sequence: TGTGCCAGCAGGGGCTCCTACGAGCAGTACTTC. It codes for CASRGSYEQYF.

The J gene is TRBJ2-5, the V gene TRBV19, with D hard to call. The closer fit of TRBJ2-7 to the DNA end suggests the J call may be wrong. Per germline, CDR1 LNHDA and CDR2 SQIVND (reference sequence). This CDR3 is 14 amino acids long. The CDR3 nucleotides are TGTGCCAGTAGTATCCAGCTGGATTCCTACGAGCAGTACTTC. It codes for CASSIQLDSYEQYF.

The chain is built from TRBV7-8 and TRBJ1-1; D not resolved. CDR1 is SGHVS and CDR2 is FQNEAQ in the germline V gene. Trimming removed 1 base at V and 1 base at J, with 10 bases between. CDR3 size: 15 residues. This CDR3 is CASSLVNGGNTEAFF. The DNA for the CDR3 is TGTGCCAGCAGCTTAGTAAACGGCGGGAACACTGAAGCTTTCTTT.

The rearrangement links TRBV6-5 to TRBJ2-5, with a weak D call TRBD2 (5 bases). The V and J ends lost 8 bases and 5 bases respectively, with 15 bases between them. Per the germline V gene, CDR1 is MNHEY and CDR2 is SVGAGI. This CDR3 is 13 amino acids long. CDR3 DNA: TGTGCCAGCGGGCTGGCCTGGGAGGAGACCCAGTACTTC. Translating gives CASGLAWEETQYF.

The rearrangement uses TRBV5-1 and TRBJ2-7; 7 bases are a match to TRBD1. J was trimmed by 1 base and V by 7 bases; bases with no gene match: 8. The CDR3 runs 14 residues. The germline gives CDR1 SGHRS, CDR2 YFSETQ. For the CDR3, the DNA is TGCGCCAGCTCCAGACAGGGTAGTTCCTACGAGCAGTACTTC. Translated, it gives CASSRQGSSYEQYF.

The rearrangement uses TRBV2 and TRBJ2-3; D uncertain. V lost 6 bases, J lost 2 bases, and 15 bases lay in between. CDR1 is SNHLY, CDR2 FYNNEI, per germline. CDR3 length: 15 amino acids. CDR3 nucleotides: TGTGCCAGCAGCCGCTTACCCTCTCCCACAGATACGCAGTATTTT. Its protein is CASSRLPSPTDTQYF.

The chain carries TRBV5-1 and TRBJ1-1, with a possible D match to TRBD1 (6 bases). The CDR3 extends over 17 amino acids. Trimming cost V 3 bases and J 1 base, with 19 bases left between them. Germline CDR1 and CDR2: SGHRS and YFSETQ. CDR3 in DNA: TGCGCCAGCAGCTACGGATCGCTAGGGGGACGGAACACTGAAGCTTTCTTT. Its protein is CASSYGSLGGRNTEAFF. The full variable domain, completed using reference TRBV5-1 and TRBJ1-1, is KAGVTQTPRYLIKTRGQQVTLSCSPISGHRSVSWYQQTPGQGLQFLFEYFSETQRNKGNFPGRFSGRQFSNSRSEMNVSTLELGDSALYLCASSYGSLGGRNTEAFFGQGTRLTVV.

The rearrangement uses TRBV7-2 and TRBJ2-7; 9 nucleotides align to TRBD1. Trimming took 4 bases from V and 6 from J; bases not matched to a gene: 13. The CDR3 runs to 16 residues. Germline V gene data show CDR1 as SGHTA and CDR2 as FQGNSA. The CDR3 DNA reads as TGTGCCAGCAGCTCCCGGACAGGGGACTACCGGTCCGAGCAGTACTTC. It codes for CASSSRTGDYRSEQYF.

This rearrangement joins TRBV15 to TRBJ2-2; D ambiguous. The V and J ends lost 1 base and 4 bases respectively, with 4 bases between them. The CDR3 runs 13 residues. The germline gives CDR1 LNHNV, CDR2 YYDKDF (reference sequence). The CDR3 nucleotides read TGTGCCACCAGCAGAGCTTTCACCGGGGAGCTGTTTTTT. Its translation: CATSRAFTGELFF.

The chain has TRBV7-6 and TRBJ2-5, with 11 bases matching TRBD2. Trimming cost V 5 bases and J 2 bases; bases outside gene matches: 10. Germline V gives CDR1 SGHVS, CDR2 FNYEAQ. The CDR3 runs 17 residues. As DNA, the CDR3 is TGTGCCAGCAGCCCTCCGGCTAGCGGGAGGTCTCAAGAGACCCAGTACTTC. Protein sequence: CASSPPASGRSQETQYF.

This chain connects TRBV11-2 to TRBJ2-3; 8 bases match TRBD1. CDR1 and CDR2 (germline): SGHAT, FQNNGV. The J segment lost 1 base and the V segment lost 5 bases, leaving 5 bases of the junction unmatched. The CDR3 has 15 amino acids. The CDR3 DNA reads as TGTGCCAGCAGCGACCCGGGACAGGGCACAGATACGCAGTATTTT. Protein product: CASSDPGQGTDTQYF. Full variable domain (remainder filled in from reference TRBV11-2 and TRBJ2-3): EAGVAQSPRYKIIEKRQSVAFWCNPISGHATLYWYQQILGQGPKLLIQFQNNGVVDDSQLPKDRFSAERLKGVDSTLKIQPAKLEDSAVYLCASSDPGQGTDTQYFGPGTRLTVL.

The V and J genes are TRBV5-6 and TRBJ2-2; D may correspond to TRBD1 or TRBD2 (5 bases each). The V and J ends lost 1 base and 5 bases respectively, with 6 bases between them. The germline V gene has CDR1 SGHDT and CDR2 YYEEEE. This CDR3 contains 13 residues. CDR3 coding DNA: TGTGCCAGCAGCTTGTGGGGGACCGGGGAGCTGTTTTTT. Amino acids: CASSLWGTGELFF. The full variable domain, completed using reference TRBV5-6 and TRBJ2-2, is DAGVTQSPTHLIKTRGQQVTLRCSPKSGHDTVSWYQQALGQGPQFIFQYYEEEERQRGNFPDRFSGHQFPNYSSELNVNALLLGDSALYLCASSLWGTGELFFGEGSRLTVL.